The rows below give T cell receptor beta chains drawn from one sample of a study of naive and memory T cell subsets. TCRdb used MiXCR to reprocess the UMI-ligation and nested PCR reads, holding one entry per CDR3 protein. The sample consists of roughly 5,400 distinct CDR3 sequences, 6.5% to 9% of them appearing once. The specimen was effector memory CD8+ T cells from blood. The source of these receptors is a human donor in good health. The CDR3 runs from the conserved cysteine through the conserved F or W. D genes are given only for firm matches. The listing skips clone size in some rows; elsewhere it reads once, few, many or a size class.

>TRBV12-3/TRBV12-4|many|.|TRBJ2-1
CASSSVGEWFF
TGTGCCAGCAGTTCAGTGGGAGAGTGGTTCTTC
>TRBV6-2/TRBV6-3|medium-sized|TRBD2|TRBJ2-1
CASSMSGDYNEQFF
TGTGCCAGCAGTATGAGCGGGGATTACAATGAGCAGTTCTTC
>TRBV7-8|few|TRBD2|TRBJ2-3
CASSFRIAGAGDTQYF
TGTGCCAGCAGCTTTAGGATAGCGGGAGCCGGGGATACGCAGTATTTT
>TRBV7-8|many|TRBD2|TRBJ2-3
CASSPQRGGRDTQYF
TGTGCCAGCAGCCCCCAGCGGGGGGGAAGAGATACGCAGTATTTT
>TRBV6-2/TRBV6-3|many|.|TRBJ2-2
CASRPPGTGDTGELFF
TGTGCCAGCAGGCCCCCCGGGACTGGGGACACCGGGGAGCTGTTTTTT
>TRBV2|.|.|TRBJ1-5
CASSGIQGQPQHF
TGTGCCAGCAGTGGAATACAGGGCCAGCCCCAGCATTTT
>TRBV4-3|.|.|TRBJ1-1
CASSQSLENTEAFF
TGCGCCAGCAGCCAATCCCTGGAGAACACTGAAGCTTTCTTT
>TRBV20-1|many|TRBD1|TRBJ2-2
CSARATGDTGELFF
TGCAGTGCTAGGGCGACAGGGGACACCGGGGAGCTGTTTTTT
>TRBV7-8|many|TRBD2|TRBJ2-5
CASSLRSRTSGFQETQYF
TGTGCCAGCAGCTTACGTAGCAGGACTAGCGGGTTCCAAGAGACCCAGTACTTC
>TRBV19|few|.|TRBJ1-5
CASSIGHINQPQHF
TGTGCCAGTAGTATAGGGCACATCAATCAGCCCCAGCATTTT
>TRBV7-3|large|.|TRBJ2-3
CASSPASVSTDTQYF
TGTGCCAGCAGCCCAGCAAGCGTTAGCACAGATACGCAGTATTTT
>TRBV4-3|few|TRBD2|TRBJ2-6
CASSQEQAGNGANVLTF
TGCGCCAGCAGCCAAGAACAAGCGGGAAATGGGGCCAACGTCCTGACTTTC
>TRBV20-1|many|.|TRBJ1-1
CSASIRQTEAFF
TGCAGTGCCTCTATCCGACAGACTGAAGCTTTCTTT
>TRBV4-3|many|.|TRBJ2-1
CASSREPEAEQFF
TGCGCCAGCAGCCGGGAGCCCGAGGCTGAGCAGTTCTTC
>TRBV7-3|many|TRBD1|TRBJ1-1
CASSLSTGGTTEAFF
TGTGCCAGCAGCTTATCCACAGGGGGCACTACTGAAGCTTTCTTT
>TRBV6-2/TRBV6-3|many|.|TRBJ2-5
CASSSASVDTETQYF
TGTGCCAGCAGTTCGGCTAGCGTTGATACGGAGACCCAGTACTTC
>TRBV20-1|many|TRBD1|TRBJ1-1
CSAMGDREAYTEAFF
TGCAGTGCTATGGGGGACAGGGAGGCGTACACTGAAGCTTTCTTT
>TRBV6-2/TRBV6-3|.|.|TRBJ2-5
CASSPRETETQYF
TGTGCCAGCAGCCCAAGAGAGACAGAGACCCAGTACTTC
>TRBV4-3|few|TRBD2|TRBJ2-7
CASSQDLAGSYEQYF
TGCGCCAGCAGCCAAGACCTAGCGGGATCCTACGAGCAGTACTTC
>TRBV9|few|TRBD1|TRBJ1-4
CASSSREGANEKLFF
TGTGCCAGCAGCTCCCGGGAGGGGGCGAATGAAAAACTGTTTTTT
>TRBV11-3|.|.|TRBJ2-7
CASSLGRAVLGEQYF
TGTGCCAGCAGCTTAGGTAGGGCGGTATTGGGCGAGCAGTACTTC
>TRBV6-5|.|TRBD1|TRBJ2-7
CASSLGQIYEQYF
TGTGCCAGCAGCTTGGGACAGATCTACGAGCAGTACTTC
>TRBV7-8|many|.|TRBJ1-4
CASSFARGTVEKLFF
TGTGCCAGCAGCTTCGCGCGGGGGACCGTTGAAAAACTGTTTTTT
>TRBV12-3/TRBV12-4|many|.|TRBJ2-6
CASSLSGSSTGANVLTF
TGTGCCAGCAGTTTATCAGGGTCCTCGACTGGGGCCAACGTCCTGACTTTC
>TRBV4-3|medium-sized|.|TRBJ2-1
CASSQDSLSSYNEQFF
TGCGCCAGCAGCCAAGATAGCCTTAGCTCCTACAATGAGCAGTTCTTC
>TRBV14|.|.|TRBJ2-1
CASSQDPTDSYNEQFF
TGTGCCAGCAGCCAAGATCCAACAGACAGCTACAATGAGCAGTTCTTC
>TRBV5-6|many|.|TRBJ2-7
CASSLTASYEQYF
TGTGCCAGCAGCTTAACAGCCTCCTACGAGCAGTACTTC
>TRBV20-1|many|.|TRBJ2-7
CSAGGQGESYEQYF
TGCAGTGCTGGGGGGCAGGGGGAGAGCTACGAGCAGTACTTC